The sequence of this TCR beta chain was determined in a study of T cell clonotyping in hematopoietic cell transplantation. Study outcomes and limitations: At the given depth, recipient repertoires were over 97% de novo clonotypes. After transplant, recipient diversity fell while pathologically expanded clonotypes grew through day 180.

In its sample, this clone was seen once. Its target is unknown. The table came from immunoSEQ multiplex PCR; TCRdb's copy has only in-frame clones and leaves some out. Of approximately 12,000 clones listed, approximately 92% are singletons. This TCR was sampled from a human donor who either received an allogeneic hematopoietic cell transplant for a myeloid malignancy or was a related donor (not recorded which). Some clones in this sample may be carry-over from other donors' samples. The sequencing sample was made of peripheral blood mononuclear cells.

DNA for the CDR3: TGTGCCAGTAGGAGCGCTGAGGCTAGCGAGCGAGGGGAGCAGTTCTTC. Its translation is CASRSAEASERGEQFF. The chain is built from TRBV19 and TRBJ2-1; perhaps TRBD2 as D (6 bases). The germline CDR1 and CDR2 sequences are LNHDA and SQIVND (reference sequence). Trimming took off 6 bases at V and 10 bases at J, with 25 bases between the two ends. The CDR3 covers 16 residues.